This T cell receptor beta chain was obtained from a study of blood T cell repertoires in COVID-19 (dated by TCRdb to the early 2020s). Study-level background: Samples from collaborators originated in the United States, Italy and Spain and spanned both the acute and convalescent phases of COVID-19. The prospective study material was composed of cDNA or gDNA derived from T cells, B-cell-depleted T cells, or PBMCs. The dataset comprised deeply sampled blood TCRbeta repertoires from subjects exposed to, actively infected with, or recovered from COVID-19. The repertoires were released in a freely available public database intended as a resource for research on the immune response to SARS-CoV-2. Samples came from the ongoing ImmuneRACE study (first 160 participants) plus 1,254 subjects from 6 global collaborators. Nearly every sample came with metadata listing a de-identified subject ID, COVID-19 status, age in years and sex. Where available, HLA class I and class II types were taken from metadata supplied by the sample provider and were not determined by assay-based typing. Paper-wide results and their limitations: How much clinical and demographic metadata was included differed by source and by participant, and the metadata was provided uncurated.

TCRbeta CDR3 regions were amplified from genomic DNA by means of the immunoSEQ Assay, a bias-controlled multiplex PCR. In the original analysis: Nucleated cell counts per sample were estimated from amplification of reference gene primers within the assay. To quantify the absolute abundance of each unique TCRbeta CDR3 rearrangement, sequence reads were collapsed and filtered. For each sample, productive Simpson clonality was calculated by taking the square root of Simpson's diversity index across productive rearrangements. The table was pulled from immuneACCESS by TCRdb, which kept in-frame rearrangements only. Such tables lose some clones; where checked, under half of the loss comes from unresolved V genes, and the rest has no known cause. V and J calls and clone size are those listed in that table; D and trimming were worked out from the DNA. The sample table contains roughly 270,000 clones; only one count was recorded for around 80% of them. Of the sample, roughly 5.3% is held by the ten largest clones.

The CDR3, cysteine through phenylalanine, is 14 amino acids long. Only the CDR3 region is kept as DNA, spanning 42 bases read in frame from base 1. Trimming at the junction amounts to 7 bases on V and 2 bases on J, and the germline ends lie 11 bases apart. Per the germline V gene, KGHDR is the CDR1 and SFDVKD is the CDR2. Participants in the prospective study were aged 18 to 89 years, lived in about two dozen United States geographic areas, and enrolled through a virtual design. Cohort assignment in the prospective study relied on participant-reported clinical history from a screening survey and a study questionnaire. Exposed participants had been in contact with someone with a PCR-confirmed or clinician-diagnosed COVID-19 case within 2 weeks of study entry. In the prospective study, mobile phlebotomists collected whole blood, serum and a nasopharyngeal or oropharyngeal swab from each participant. Participants in the prospective study had the option to provide additional blood draws and questionnaires over a roughly 2-month period. Prospective study blood samples were shipped either frozen or at room temperature before DNA extraction.

As to this clone: The specificity of this receptor is unknown. No per-base quality is available; no much larger clone lies one base away.

The chain is made from TRBV24-1 and TRBJ2-1; a confident D gene designation cannot be given. Sequencing was carried out using PBMCs or T cells enriched from blood (not recorded which). The clonotype originates from a man in his forties or fifties who had been exposed to COVID-19. The bases are TGTGCCACCAGCGTAAAAGCCCCCTACAATGAGCAGTTCTTC. Its protein reads: CATSVKAPYNEQFF.